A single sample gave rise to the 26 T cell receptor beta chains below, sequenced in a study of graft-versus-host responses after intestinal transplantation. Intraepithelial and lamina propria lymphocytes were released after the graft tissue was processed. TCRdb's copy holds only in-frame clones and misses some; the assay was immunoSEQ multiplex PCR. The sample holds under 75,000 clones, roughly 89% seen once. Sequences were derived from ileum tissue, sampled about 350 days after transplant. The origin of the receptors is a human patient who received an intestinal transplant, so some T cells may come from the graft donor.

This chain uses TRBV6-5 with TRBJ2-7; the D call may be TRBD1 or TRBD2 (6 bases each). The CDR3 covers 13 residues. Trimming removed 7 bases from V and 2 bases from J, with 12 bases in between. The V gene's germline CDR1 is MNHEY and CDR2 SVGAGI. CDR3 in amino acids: CASKNREAYEQYF. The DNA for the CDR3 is TGTGCCAGCAAGAACAGGGAGGCCTACGAGCAGTACTTC.

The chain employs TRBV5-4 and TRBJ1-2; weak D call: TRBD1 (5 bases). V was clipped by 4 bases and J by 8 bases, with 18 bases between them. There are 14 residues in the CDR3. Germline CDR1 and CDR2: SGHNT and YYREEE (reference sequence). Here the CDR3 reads CASSQGRGLRGYTF. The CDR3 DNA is TGTGCCAGCAGCCAAGGGAGGGGATTAAGAGGCTACACCTTC.

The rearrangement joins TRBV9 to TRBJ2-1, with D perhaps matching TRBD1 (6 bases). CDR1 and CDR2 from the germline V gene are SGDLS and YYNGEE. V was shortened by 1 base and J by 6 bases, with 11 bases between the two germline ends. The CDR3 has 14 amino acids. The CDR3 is CASSVTGFRNEQFF. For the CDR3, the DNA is TGTGCCAGCAGCGTAACAGGGTTCCGCAATGAGCAGTTCTTC.

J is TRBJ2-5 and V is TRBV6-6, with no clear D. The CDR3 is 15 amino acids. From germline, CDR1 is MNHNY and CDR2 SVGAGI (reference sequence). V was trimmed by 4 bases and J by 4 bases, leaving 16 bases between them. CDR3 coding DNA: TGTGCCAGCAGTTCCGAGTCGGATAGAAGAGAGACCCAGTACTTC. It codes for CASSSESDRRETQYF.

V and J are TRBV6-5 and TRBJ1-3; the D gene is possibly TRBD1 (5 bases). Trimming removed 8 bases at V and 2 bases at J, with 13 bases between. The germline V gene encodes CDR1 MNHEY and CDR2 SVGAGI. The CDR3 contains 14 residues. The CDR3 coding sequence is TGTGCCAGCGGATCGGGGGTTACTGGAAACACCATATATTTT. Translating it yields CASGSGVTGNTIYF.

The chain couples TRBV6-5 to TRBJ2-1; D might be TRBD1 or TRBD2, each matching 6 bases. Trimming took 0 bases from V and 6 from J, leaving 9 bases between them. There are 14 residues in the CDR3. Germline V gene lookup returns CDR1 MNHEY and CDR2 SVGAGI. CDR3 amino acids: CASSYSGGLNEQFF. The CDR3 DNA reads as TGTGCCAGCAGTTACTCAGGGGGGCTCAATGAGCAGTTCTTC.

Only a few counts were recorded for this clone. The CDR3 region has the DNA TGTGCCAGCAGCTTACCCGGGACAGGGGTCTACGAGCAGTACTTC. This gives the protein CASSLPGTGVYEQYF. The rearrangement links TRBV13 to TRBJ2-7, with 10 nucleotides matching TRBD1. The V gene's germline CDR1 is PRHDT and CDR2 FYEKMQ (reference sequence). The length of the CDR3 is 15 residues. J gave up 3 bases and V 2 bases, and 4 bases lay outside the gene matches.

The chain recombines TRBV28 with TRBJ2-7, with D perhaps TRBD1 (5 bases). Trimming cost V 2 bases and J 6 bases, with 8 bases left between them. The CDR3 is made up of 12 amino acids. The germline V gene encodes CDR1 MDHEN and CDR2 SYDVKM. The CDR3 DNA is TGTGCCAGCAGTTTACAGGGTCGCGAGCAGTACTTC. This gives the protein CASSLQGREQYF.

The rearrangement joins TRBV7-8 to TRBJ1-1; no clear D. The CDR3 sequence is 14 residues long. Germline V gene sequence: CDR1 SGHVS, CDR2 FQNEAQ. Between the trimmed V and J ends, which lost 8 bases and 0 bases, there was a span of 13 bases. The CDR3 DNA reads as TGTGCCAGCGGAGGAGACGGGTTGAACACTGAAGCTTTCTTT. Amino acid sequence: CASGGDGLNTEAFF.

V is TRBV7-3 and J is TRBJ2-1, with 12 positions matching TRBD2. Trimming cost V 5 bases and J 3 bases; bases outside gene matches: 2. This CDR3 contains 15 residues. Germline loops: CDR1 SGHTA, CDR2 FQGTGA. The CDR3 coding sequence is TGTGCCAGCAGCCAACTAGCGGGGGGCTACAATGAGCAGTTCTTC. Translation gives CASSQLAGGYNEQFF.

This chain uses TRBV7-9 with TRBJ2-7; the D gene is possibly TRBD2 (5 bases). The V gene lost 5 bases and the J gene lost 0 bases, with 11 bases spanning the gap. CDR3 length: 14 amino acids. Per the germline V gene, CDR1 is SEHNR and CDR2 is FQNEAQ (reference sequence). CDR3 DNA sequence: TGTGCCAGCAGCCCGCGGGTCACCTCCTACGAGCAGTACTTC. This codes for CASSPRVTSYEQYF.

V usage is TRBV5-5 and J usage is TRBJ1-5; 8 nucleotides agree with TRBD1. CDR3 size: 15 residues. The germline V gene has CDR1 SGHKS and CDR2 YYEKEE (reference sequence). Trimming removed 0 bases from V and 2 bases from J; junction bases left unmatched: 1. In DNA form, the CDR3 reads TGTGCCAGCAGCTTGGAGGGACAGGGCAATCAGCCCCAGCATTTT. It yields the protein CASSLEGQGNQPQHF.

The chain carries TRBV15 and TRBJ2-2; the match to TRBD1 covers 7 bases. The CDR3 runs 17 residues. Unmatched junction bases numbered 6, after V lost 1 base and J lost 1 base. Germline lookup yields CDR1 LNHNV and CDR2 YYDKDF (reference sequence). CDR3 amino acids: CATSRGKGAENTGELFF. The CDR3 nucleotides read TGTGCCACCAGCAGAGGGAAGGGGGCGGAGAACACCGGGGAGCTGTTTTTT.

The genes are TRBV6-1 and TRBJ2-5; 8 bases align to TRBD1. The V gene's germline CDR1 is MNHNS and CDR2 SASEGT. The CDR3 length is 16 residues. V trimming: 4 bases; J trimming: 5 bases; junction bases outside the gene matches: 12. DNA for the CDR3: TGTGCCAGCAGTGGAGTGAGACAGGGGAAGGGGGAGACCCAGTACTTC. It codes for CASSGVRQGKGETQYF.

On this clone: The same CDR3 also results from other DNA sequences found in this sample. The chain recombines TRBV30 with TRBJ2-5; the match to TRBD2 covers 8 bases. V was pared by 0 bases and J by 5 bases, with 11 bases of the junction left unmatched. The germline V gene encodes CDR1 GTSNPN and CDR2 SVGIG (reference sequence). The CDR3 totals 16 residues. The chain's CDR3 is CAWSVWRAGEWETQYF. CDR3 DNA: TGTGCCTGGAGTGTGTGGCGAGCGGGAGAGTGGGAGACCCAGTACTTC. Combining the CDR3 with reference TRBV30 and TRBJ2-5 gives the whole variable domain SQTIHQWPATLVQPVGSPLSLECTVEGTSNPNLYWYRQAAGRGLQLLFYSVGIGQISSEVPQNLSASRPQDRQFILSSKKLLLSDSGFYLCAWSVWRAGEWETQYFGPGTRLLVL.

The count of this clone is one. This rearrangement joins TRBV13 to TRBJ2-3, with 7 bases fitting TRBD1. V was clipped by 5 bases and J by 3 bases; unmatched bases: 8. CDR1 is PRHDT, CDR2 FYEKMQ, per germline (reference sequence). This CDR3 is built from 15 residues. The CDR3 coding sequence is TGTGCCAGCAGCGGGACGACAGGGCAAACAGATACGCAGTATTTT. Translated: CASSGTTGQTDTQYF.

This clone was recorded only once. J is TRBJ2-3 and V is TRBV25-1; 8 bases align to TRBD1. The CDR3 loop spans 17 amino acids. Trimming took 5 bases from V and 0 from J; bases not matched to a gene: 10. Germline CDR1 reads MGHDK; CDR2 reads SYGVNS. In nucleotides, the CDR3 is TGTGCCAGCAGTCCCCCCGAATGGACAGGGAGCACAGATACGCAGTATTTT. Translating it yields CASSPPEWTGSTDTQYF.

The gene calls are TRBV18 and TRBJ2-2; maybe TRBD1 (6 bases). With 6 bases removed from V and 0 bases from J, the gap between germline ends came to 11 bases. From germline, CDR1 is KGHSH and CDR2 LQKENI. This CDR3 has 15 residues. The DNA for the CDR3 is TGTGCCAGCTCCCCCGGGACATCGAACACCGGGGAGCTGTTTTTT. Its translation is CASSPGTSNTGELFF. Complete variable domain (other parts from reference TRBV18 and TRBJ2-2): NAGVMQNPRHLVRRRGQEARLRCSPMKGHSHVYWYRQLPEEGLKFMVYLQKENIIDESGMPKERFSAEFPKEGPSILRIQQVVRGDSAAYFCASSPGTSNTGELFFGEGSRLTVL.

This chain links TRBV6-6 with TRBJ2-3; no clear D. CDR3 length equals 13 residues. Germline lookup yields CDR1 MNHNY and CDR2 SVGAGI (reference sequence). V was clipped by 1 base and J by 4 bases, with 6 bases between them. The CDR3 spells CASSYFIADTQYF. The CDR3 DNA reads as TGTGCCAGCAGTTACTTTATCGCAGATACGCAGTATTTT.

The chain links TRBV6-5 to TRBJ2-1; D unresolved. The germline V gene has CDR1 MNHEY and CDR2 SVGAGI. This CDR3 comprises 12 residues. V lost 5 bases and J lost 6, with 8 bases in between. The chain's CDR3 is CASSRVGNEQFF. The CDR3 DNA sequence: TGTGCCAGCAGTAGGGTGGGCAATGAGCAGTTCTTC.

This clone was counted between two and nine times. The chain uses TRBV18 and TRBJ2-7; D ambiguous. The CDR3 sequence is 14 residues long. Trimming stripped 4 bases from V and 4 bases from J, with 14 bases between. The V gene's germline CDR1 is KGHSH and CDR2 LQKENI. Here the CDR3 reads CASSLSTGTYEQYF. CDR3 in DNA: TGTGCCAGCTCACTCAGCACTGGTACTTACGAGCAGTACTTC. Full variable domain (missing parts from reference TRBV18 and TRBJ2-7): NAGVMQNPRHLVRRRGQEARLRCSPMKGHSHVYWYRQLPEEGLKFMVYLQKENIIDESGMPKERFSAEFPKEGPSILRIQQVVRGDSAAYFCASSLSTGTYEQYFGPGTRLTVT.

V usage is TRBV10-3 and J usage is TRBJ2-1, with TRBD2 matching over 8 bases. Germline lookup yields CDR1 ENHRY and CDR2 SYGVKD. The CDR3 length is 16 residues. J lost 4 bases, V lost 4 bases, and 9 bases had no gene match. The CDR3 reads CAISAATSGRYNEQFF. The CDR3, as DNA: TGTGCCATCAGTGCGGCTACTAGCGGCAGATACAATGAGCAGTTCTTC.

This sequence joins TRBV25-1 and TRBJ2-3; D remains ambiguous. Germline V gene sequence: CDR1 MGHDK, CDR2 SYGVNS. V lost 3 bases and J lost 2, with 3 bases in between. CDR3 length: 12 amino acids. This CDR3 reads CASSDLTDTQYF. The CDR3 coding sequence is TGTGCCAGCAGTGACCTCACAGATACGCAGTATTTT.

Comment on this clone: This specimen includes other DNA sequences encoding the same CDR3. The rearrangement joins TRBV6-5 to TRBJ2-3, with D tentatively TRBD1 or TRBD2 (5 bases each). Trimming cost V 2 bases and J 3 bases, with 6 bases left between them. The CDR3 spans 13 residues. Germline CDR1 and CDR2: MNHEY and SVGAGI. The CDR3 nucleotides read TGTGCCAGCAGTTACGGGGGAACAGATACGCAGTATTTT. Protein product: CASSYGGTDTQYF.

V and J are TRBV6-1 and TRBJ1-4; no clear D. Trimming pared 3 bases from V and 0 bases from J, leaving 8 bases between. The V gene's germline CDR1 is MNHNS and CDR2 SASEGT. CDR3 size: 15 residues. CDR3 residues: CASSEWIATNEKLFF. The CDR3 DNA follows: TGTGCCAGCAGTGAGTGGATTGCAACTAATGAAAAACTGTTTTTT.

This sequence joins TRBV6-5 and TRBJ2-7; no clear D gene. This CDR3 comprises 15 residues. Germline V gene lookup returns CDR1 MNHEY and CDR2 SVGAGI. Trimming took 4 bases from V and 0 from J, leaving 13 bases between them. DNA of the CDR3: TGTGCCAGCAGTTCAGCGACTGCTAGCTCCTACGAGCAGTACTTC. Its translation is CASSSATASSYEQYF.